One TCR beta chain is described in this entry. The data stem from a study of cytomegalovirus exposure and HLA in healthy donors. V dropped 7 bases and J dropped 0 bases, with 15 bases sitting between them. Germline assignment: CDR1 MDHEN and CDR2 SYDVKM. CDR3 length equals 15 residues. The study ran its PCR with 60 Vbeta and 13 Jbeta primers. Produced via immunoSEQ multiplex PCR; TCRdb's table is partial and in-frame only. The sample includes some 170,000 clones, 75% to 85% of them seen just once. This clonotype originated in a woman aged 18 to 35 in good health and CMV-seropositive. The gene calls are TRBV28 and TRBJ1-2; D might be TRBD1 (6 bases). The sample taken for sequencing was PBMCs. The CDR3 nucleotides read TGTGCCAGCACATCCGGGACACCTACTAACTATGGCTACACCTTC. Its protein is CASTSGTPTNYGYTF.